The clone carrying this T cell receptor beta chain was observed a single time. The antigen is unknown. Germline V CDR1 and CDR2: MGHDK, SYGVNS. The CDR3 is made up of 16 amino acids. V was pared by 2 bases and J by 4 bases, with 9 bases of the junction left unmatched. Vbeta (60) and Jbeta (13) primers were used in the PCR. Profiling relied on immunoSEQ multiplex PCR, and the TCRdb table lists in-frame clones only, not all of them. The profile covers about 140,000 clones, with about 82% appearing a single time and under 2% taken by the ten largest. This sample is drawn from a study of cytomegalovirus exposure and HLA in healthy donors. Study observations and caveats: A later analysis reported that several of the most significant clusters appeared to be linked to common viral pathogens, among them Epstein-Barr virus. Data from an earlier analysis indicated that most TCR beta V segments were productive either about 90% or about 30% of the time. The Asian-associated ancestry cluster reportedly had fewer N-insertions than the roughly 670-donor mean in a later analysis.

The rearrangement joins TRBV25-1 to TRBJ1-1, with 8 nucleotides matching TRBD1. Sequencing was performed on PBMCs. The receptor was derived from a female donor in good health and CMV-seropositive. Here the CDR3 DNA reads TGTGCCAGCAGTGAAATAGACAGGGGCCGGGCCACTGAAGCTTTCTTT. Residues: CASSEIDRGRATEAFF.